The 31 T cell receptor beta chains presented below share a single source sample, sequenced in a study of shared clonotypes between healthy human individuals. Using immunoSEQ multiplex PCR, the repertoire was profiled, and TCRdb retains in-frame clones only, with some absent. There are millions of clones in the sample; just over 90% occur only once, and roughly 0.14% lies in the top ten. The sample was naive CD4+ T cells sorted from blood. Documented subset: CD45RA+ positively selected. These receptors originate from a man aged 18 to 29 in good health.

This rearrangement joins TRBV11-2 to TRBJ1-5, with unresolved D. Trimming cost V 3 bases and J 7 bases, with 4 bases left between them. Germline V gene sequence: CDR1 SGHAT, CDR2 FQNNGV. The CDR3 is 11 residues long. CDR3 bases: TGTGCCAGCAGCTTGAAACAGCCCCAGCATTTT. It translates to CASSLKQPQHF.

V usage is TRBV10-3 and J usage is TRBJ2-7; 7 bases are a match to TRBD2. CDR3 length equals 15 residues. Germline V gene data show CDR1 as ENHRY and CDR2 as SYGVKD. The ends lost 4 bases at V and 4 bases at J; junction bases unmatched: 10. The CDR3 loop reads CAISVTGTTGYEQYF. CDR3 bases: TGTGCCATCAGTGTCACCGGGACTACCGGGTACGAGCAGTACTTC.

This sequence joins TRBV6-5 and TRBJ2-3; the D is unclear. With 5 bases removed from V and 6 bases from J, the gap between germline ends came to 12 bases. This CDR3 comprises 13 residues. The germline V gene has CDR1 MNHEY and CDR2 SVGAGI. This CDR3 is CASSAPAGDTQYF. For the CDR3, the DNA is TGTGCCAGCAGTGCCCCGGCCGGGGATACGCAGTATTTT.

This chain links TRBV7-9 with TRBJ1-4; the match to TRBD1 covers 9 bases. With 11 bases clipped from V and 4 bases from J, the junction kept 14 bases outside the gene matches. The germline V gene has CDR1 SEHNR and CDR2 FQNEAQ (reference sequence). This CDR3 spans 16 amino acids. This CDR3 is CAWGGQGPISNEKLFF. The CDR3, as DNA: TGTGCCTGGGGGGGACAGGGACCTATTAGTAATGAAAAACTGTTTTTT.

The chain is built from TRBV5-1 and TRBJ1-2, with a tentative D call TRBD1 (5 bases). The germline V gene encodes CDR1 SGHRS and CDR2 YFSETQ. Trimming pared 1 base from V and 7 bases from J, leaving 11 bases between. The CDR3 extends over 13 amino acids. In DNA form, the CDR3 reads TGCGCCAGCAGCTTGTTCCAGGGTGCTGGCTACACCTTC. Translating gives CASSLFQGAGYTF.

The gene calls are TRBV5-1 and TRBJ1-2; D is ambiguous. Per the germline V gene, CDR1 is SGHRS and CDR2 is YFSETQ. This CDR3 comprises 13 residues. V gave up 4 bases and J gave up 4 bases, with 11 bases separating them. The CDR3 loop reads CASSVQSGYGYTF. The CDR3 coding sequence is TGCGCCAGCAGCGTGCAGTCGGGCTATGGCTACACCTTC.

This sequence joins TRBV11-2 and TRBJ2-7, with D perhaps TRBD1 (6 bases). The germline V and J ends were trimmed by 4 bases and 2 bases, with 12 bases remaining between them. Germline CDR1 SGHAT, CDR2 FQNNGV. This CDR3 is built from 14 residues. This chain's CDR3 is CASSYGTSAYEQYF. The DNA of the CDR3 is TGTGCCAGCAGCTATGGGACAAGCGCCTACGAGCAGTACTTC.

CDR3 coding DNA: TGTGCCAGCAGTAAATCTCAGAAACCCACAGATACGCAGTATTTT. Translated: CASSKSQKPTDTQYF. The chain uses TRBV2 and TRBJ2-3; the D is unclear. The V and J ends lost 5 bases and 2 bases respectively, with 14 bases between them. This CDR3 comprises 15 residues. Germline CDR1 is SNHLY and CDR2 is FYNNEI.

This clone was recorded once. The rearrangement uses TRBV5-4 and TRBJ2-5; D might be TRBD2 (6 bases). The CDR3 spans 14 residues. V was shortened by 4 bases and J by 4 bases, with 14 bases between the two germline ends. Germline V lookup: CDR1 SGHNT, CDR2 YYREEE (reference sequence). Here the CDR3 DNA reads TGTGCCAGCAGCCCGGGACTCTCGGGAGAGACCCAGTACTTC. It yields the protein CASSPGLSGETQYF.

V gene TRBV19 combines with J gene TRBJ2-7, with 9 positions matching TRBD2. V gave up 10 bases and J gave up 6 bases; unmatched junction bases: 13. This CDR3 spans 14 amino acids. The germline CDR1 and CDR2 sequences are LNHDA and SQIVND (reference sequence). The CDR3 nucleotides are TGTGCCACCTCCCGGCGGCGGGAGGGCTTCGAGCAGTACTTC. Protein: CATSRRREGFEQYF. Using reference TRBV19 and TRBJ2-7 for the parts outside the CDR3, the full variable domain is DGGITQSPKYLFRKEGQNVTLSCEQNLNHDAMYWYRQDPGQGLRLIYYSQIVNDFQKGDIAEGYSVSREKKESFPLTVTSAQKNPTAFYLCATSRRREGFEQYFGPGTRLTVT.

This chain links TRBV2 with TRBJ2-5; no firm D call. The V end lost 2 bases, the J end lost 9 bases, and 10 bases lay between the germline ends. The germline V gene encodes CDR1 SNHLY and CDR2 FYNNEI. The CDR3 runs 12 residues. The CDR3 sequence: CASSELGLAQYF. For the CDR3, the DNA is TGTGCCAGCAGTGAATTGGGTCTGGCCCAGTACTTC.

The chain is built from TRBV18 and TRBJ1-6; possible D gene TRBD1, 6 bases. This CDR3 is built from 14 residues. With 6 bases removed from V and 7 bases from J, the gap between germline ends came to 13 bases. Germline V CDR1 and CDR2: KGHSH, LQKENI. Here the CDR3 DNA reads TGTGCCAGCTCGGCCGGGACACCCAATTCACCCCTCCACTTT. Amino acid sequence: CASSAGTPNSPLHF.

The chain uses TRBV5-1 and TRBJ1-1; D is undetermined. Germline CDR1 and CDR2: SGHRS and YFSETQ. V lost 0 bases, J lost 0 bases, and 12 bases lay in between. The CDR3 totals 16 residues. In DNA, the CDR3 is TGCGCCAGCAGCTTGGGTGGCGGAAGCCTGAACACTGAAGCTTTCTTT. This gives the protein CASSLGGGSLNTEAFF.

The chain has TRBV6-6 and TRBJ1-5, with a possible D match to TRBD1 (5 bases). This CDR3 region has 15 residues. With 6 bases removed from V and 5 bases from J, the gap between germline ends came to 17 bases. CDR1 and CDR2 from the germline V gene are MNHNY and SVGAGI (reference sequence). The CDR3 reads CASRGLSMLDQPQHF. DNA for the CDR3: TGTGCCAGCAGGGGACTTTCCATGTTGGATCAGCCCCAGCATTTT.

The chain uses TRBV5-1 and TRBJ2-5, with TRBD1 matching over 7 bases. The CDR3 is 16 amino acids. Germline trimming cut 5 bases from V and 1 base from J; bases unmatched to any gene: 11. Germline CDR1 reads SGHRS; CDR2 reads YFSETQ. The DNA for the CDR3 is TGCGCCAGCAGAGGTGTAGGGACAGCCTTCCAAGAGACCCAGTACTTC. Translated: CASRGVGTAFQETQYF.

The chain has TRBV4-3 and TRBJ2-1; the match to TRBD2 covers 10 bases. After removal of 4 bases from V and 1 base from J, the junction contained 4 bases not matched to a gene. This CDR3 comprises 16 residues. Per the germline V gene, CDR1 is LGHNA and CDR2 is YSLEER. CDR3: CASSRSTSGSYNEQFF. DNA of the CDR3: TGCGCCAGCAGCCGATCGACTAGCGGGTCCTACAATGAGCAGTTCTTC.

The DNA of the CDR3 is TGTGCCAGCAACCCGACAGGGACCTATGGCTACACCTTC. The encoded protein is CASNPTGTYGYTF. The rearrangement uses TRBV6-6 and TRBJ1-2; TRBD1 aligns across 7 bases. CDR3 length equals 13 residues. CDR1 and CDR2 (germline): MNHNY, SVGAGI (reference sequence). With 7 bases clipped from V and 4 bases from J, the junction kept 6 bases outside the gene matches.

V usage is TRBV7-9 and J usage is TRBJ2-7; perhaps D is TRBD1 or TRBD2 (5 bases each). This CDR3 has 15 residues. With 1 base removed from V and 3 bases from J, the gap between germline ends came to 13 bases. Germline loops: CDR1 SEHNR, CDR2 FQNEAQ (reference sequence). CDR3 region: CASSLGGVVYYEQYF. The CDR3 DNA is TGTGCCAGCAGCTTAGGAGGGGTTGTTTACTACGAGCAGTACTTC.

The chain uses TRBV11-2 and TRBJ2-5; D tentatively reads TRBD1 or TRBD2 (6 bases each). Germline-derived CDR1 and CDR2 are SGHAT and FQNNGV. V was shortened by 6 bases and J by 5 bases, with 19 bases between the two germline ends. CDR3 length: 15 amino acids. In nucleotides, the CDR3 is TGTGCCAGCAGGGCTTTGGGGGGCGGCTACGAGACCCAGTACTTC. Translated, it gives CASRALGGGYETQYF.

The genes are TRBV9 and TRBJ1-1, with a weak D call TRBD1 (6 bases). The CDR3 is 16 residues long. Trimming stripped 3 bases from V and 0 bases from J, with 15 bases between. CDR1 and CDR2 (germline): SGDLS, YYNGEE. CDR3 residues: CASSAESGAVNTEAFF. The CDR3 DNA reads TGTGCCAGCAGCGCGGAATCGGGGGCCGTGAACACTGAAGCTTTCTTT.

The rearrangement links TRBV5-1 to TRBJ2-1, with TRBD1 identical over 10 bases. This CDR3 contains 16 residues. Germline assignment: CDR1 SGHRS and CDR2 YFSETQ. J lost 5 bases, V lost 0 bases, and 5 bases had no gene match. The CDR3 DNA follows: TGCGCCAGCAGCTTGGAGGGGACAGGGGCGAACAATGAGCAGTTCTTC. Its protein is CASSLEGTGANNEQFF.

The chain joins TRBV10-3 to TRBJ2-5; D may be TRBD1 (5 bases). Trimming stripped 6 bases from V and 1 base from J, with 9 bases between. Germline assignment: CDR1 ENHRY and CDR2 SYGVKD. The CDR3 loop spans 13 amino acids. CDR3: CAIRDSPQETQYF. The CDR3 nucleotides are TGTGCCATCAGAGACAGTCCCCAAGAGACCCAGTACTTC.

The gene calls are TRBV28 and TRBJ2-4; 7 nucleotides line up with TRBD1. Germline-derived CDR1 and CDR2 are MDHEN and SYDVKM. This CDR3 is 15 amino acids long. Trimming took 6 bases from V and 7 from J; bases not matched to a gene: 12. This CDR3 reads CASSHPDRVVNIQYF. CDR3 sequence (DNA): TGTGCCAGCAGCCACCCAGACAGGGTAGTGAACATTCAGTACTTC.

The chain couples TRBV4-1 to TRBJ1-2, with 9 bases that match TRBD1. This CDR3 is 15 amino acids long. With V trimmed by 0 bases and J by 7 bases, 6 bases remained unmatched. Per the germline V gene, CDR1 is MGHRA and CDR2 is YSYEKL. CDR3 residues: CASSQEGGTGTGYTF. The CDR3 nucleotides read TGCGCCAGCAGCCAAGAAGGCGGGACAGGGACTGGCTACACCTTC.

The V and J genes are TRBV5-1 and TRBJ2-7, with TRBD1 as a possible D gene (5 bases). This CDR3 contains 13 residues. Germline V lookup: CDR1 SGHRS, CDR2 YFSETQ. Trimming left V 3 bases short and J 11 bases short, with 18 bases between. CDR3 loop: CASSWGGGRLKYF. The DNA of the CDR3 is TGCGCCAGCAGCTGGGGCGGTGGCCGTCTTAAGTACTTC.

The chain links TRBV19 to TRBJ1-5; 9 bases map to TRBD1. This CDR3 region has 16 residues. Germline-derived CDR1 and CDR2 are LNHDA and SQIVND (reference sequence). Losses at the gene ends were 7 bases for V and 2 bases for J; bases not matched to a gene: 9. The CDR3 nucleotides are TGTGCCAGTACCAGACAGGGGGGATCGGGCAATCAGCCCCAGCATTTT. It translates to CASTRQGGSGNQPQHF.

The chain carries TRBV6-5 and TRBJ2-7, with D unresolved. V lost 5 bases, J lost 1 base, and 9 bases lay in between. The germline gives CDR1 MNHEY, CDR2 SVGAGI. The CDR3 has 13 amino acids. The CDR3 region has the DNA TGTGCCAGCAGTAAGGGCTATTCCTACGAGCAGTACTTC. This translates into CASSKGYSYEQYF.

The chain employs TRBV29-1 and TRBJ2-3; no reliable D call. V was pared by 2 bases and J by 3 bases, with 9 bases between. This CDR3 is 13 amino acids long. CDR1 and CDR2 from the germline V gene are SQVTM and ANQGSEA. The CDR3 protein is CSVERQLTDTQYF. The CDR3 region has the DNA TGCAGCGTTGAACGGCAGCTAACAGATACGCAGTATTTT.

This chain joins TRBV19 and TRBJ1-1; D is possibly TRBD1 (6 bases). The CDR3 length is 14 residues. The germline CDR1 and CDR2 sequences are LNHDA and SQIVND (reference sequence). V was trimmed by 5 bases and J by 2 bases, leaving 12 bases between them. This CDR3 reads CASSPGQTNTEAFF. The DNA for the CDR3 is TGTGCCAGTAGTCCCGGACAGACAAACACTGAAGCTTTCTTT. The full variable domain, in which reference TRBV19 and TRBJ1-1 provide the parts outside the CDR3, is DGGITQSPKYLFRKEGQNVTLSCEQNLNHDAMYWYRQDPGQGLRLIYYSQIVNDFQKGDIAEGYSVSREKKESFPLTVTSAQKNPTAFYLCASSPGQTNTEAFFGQGTRLTVV.

The chain has TRBV30 and TRBJ1-6; 7 bases match TRBD1. Per germline, CDR1 GTSNPN and CDR2 SVGIG (reference sequence). This CDR3 region has 13 residues. J gave up 7 bases and V 3 bases, and 3 bases lay outside the gene matches. The CDR3 DNA reads TGTGCCTGGAGGGACAGGTTAAATTCACCCCTCCACTTT. Translation gives CAWRDRLNSPLHF.

The rearrangement uses TRBV5-5 and TRBJ2-7; the match to TRBD1 covers 10 bases. V lost 7 bases, J lost 4 bases, and 5 bases stayed unmatched. This CDR3 is 13 amino acids long. Looked up from germline, CDR1 is SGHKS and CDR2 is YYEKEE (reference sequence). Here the CDR3 reads CASGGQGFYEQYF. The CDR3 bases are TGTGCCAGCGGGGGACAGGGGTTTTACGAGCAGTACTTC.